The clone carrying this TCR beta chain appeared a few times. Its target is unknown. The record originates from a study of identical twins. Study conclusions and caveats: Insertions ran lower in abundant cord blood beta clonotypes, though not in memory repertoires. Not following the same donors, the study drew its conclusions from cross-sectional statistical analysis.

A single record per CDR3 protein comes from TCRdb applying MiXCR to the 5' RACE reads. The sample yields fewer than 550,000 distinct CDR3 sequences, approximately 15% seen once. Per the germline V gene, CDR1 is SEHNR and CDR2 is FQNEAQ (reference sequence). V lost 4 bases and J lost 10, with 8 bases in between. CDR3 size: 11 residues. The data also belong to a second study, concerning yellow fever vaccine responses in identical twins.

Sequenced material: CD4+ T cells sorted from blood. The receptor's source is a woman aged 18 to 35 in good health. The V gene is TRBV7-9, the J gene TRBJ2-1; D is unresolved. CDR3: CASSYRVEQFF. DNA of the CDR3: TGTGCCAGCAGCTACCGGGTCGAGCAGTTCTTC.